A single sample gave rise to the 26 T cell receptor beta chains below, sequenced in a study of CXCR3-negative and CXCR3-positive naive CD8 T cells. cDNA libraries for TRB were generated by 5' RACE incorporating UMI labels. TCRdb reworked the 5' RACE reads into one entry per CDR3 protein, no DNA. The ten most abundant clones cover about 0.54% of a sample with roughly 120,000 distinct CDR3 sequences. Study-level points and caveats: Compared with CXCR3-negative naive cells, CXCR3-positive naive cells showed more hydrophobic TRB CDR3s.

Their antigens remain unidentified. Material: naive CXCR3+ CD8+ T cells from blood. Subset described: CD45RO-CCR7+CD27+CD95- naive CD8+ T cells expressing CXCR3 (TNR3+). These receptors were obtained from a human donor in good health. Some clones in this sample may be carry-over from other donors' samples.

The gene calls are TRBV29-1 and TRBJ2-1; TCRdb names TRBD2, which stays unverified in the absence of DNA. Germline CDR1 is SQVTM and CDR2 is ANQGSEA. The CDR3 runs to 12 residues. The CDR3 here is CSGGAGGLEQFF.

The chain combines TRBV7-9 with TRBJ2-7; TCRdb selects TRBD1, and the lack of DNA leaves this call unchecked. This CDR3 is 14 amino acids long. In germline, CDR1 is SEHNR, CDR2 FQNEAQ (reference sequence). CDR3 sequence reads: CASSPSSGEFEQYF.

The CDR3 sequence is CSARSQGDSNQPQHF. V usage is TRBV20-1 and J usage is TRBJ1-5; TCRdb's assignment of TRBD1 cannot be checked, as there is no DNA. CDR1 is DFQATT and CDR2 is SNEGSKA in the germline V gene (reference sequence). The CDR3 is made up of 15 amino acids.

The gene calls are TRBV4-1 and TRBJ1-4; TCRdb calls TRBD1, which cannot be checked without DNA. CDR1 and CDR2 from the germline V gene are MGHRA and YSYEKL. CDR3 length: 15 amino acids. CDR3 loop: CASSHSAGGSEKLFF.

The chain recombines TRBV5-5 with TRBJ2-5; TCRdb's D gene call, TRBD2, goes unchecked for lack of DNA. The V gene's germline CDR1 is SGHKS and CDR2 YYEKEE (reference sequence). This CDR3 is 16 amino acids long. CDR3 protein: CASSWGTKTRGETQYF.

The chain couples TRBV19 to TRBJ2-1; TCRdb's assignment of TRBD2 cannot be checked, as there is no DNA. CDR1 and CDR2 from the germline V gene are LNHDA and SQIVND (reference sequence). CDR3 size: 17 residues. The CDR3 is CASSSGLAGATYNEQFF.

The chain links TRBV15 to TRBJ2-5; TCRdb indicates TRBD2, and absent DNA this call remains unverified. This CDR3 has 17 residues. Germline V gene sequence: CDR1 LNHNV, CDR2 YYDKDF (reference sequence). CDR3 residues: CATSFLAGNLYQETQYF.

V usage is TRBV6-2 or TRBV6-3 and J usage is TRBJ1-1; without DNA, the TCRdb call of TRBD1 cannot be checked. There are 14 residues in the CDR3. Per germline, CDR1 MNHEY and CDR2 SVGEGT. This CDR3 reads CASSWGQENTEAFF.

The rearrangement links TRBV5-5 to TRBJ2-1. Germline loops: CDR1 SGHKS, CDR2 YYEKEE (reference sequence). This CDR3 region has 15 residues. CDR3: CASSLFHTSYNEQFF.

This chain links TRBV25-1 with TRBJ2-7. This CDR3 region has 13 residues. Germline V CDR1 and CDR2: MGHDK, SYGVNS. The CDR3 sequence: CASSVGDFDEQYF.

The chain uses TRBV7-2 and TRBJ2-1; TCRdb calls TRBD2, which cannot be checked without DNA. The CDR3 has 15 residues. Germline CDR1 reads SGHTA; CDR2 reads FQGNSA. This chain's CDR3 is CASSFGSGSGNEQFF.

V and J are TRBV7-6 and TRBJ2-1; no DNA is available, so the TRBD2 call from TCRdb remains unchecked. CDR1 SGHVS and CDR2 FNYEAQ come from the germline V gene. The CDR3 sequence is 17 residues long. The CDR3 protein is CASSLAAGQSSYNEQFF.

The V gene is TRBV12-3 or TRBV12-4, the J gene TRBJ2-2; TCRdb lists TRBD2, though no DNA is available to test this call. This CDR3 is 15 amino acids long. The CDR3: CAIPAGSGYTGELFF.

The J gene is TRBJ1-5, the V gene TRBV28; TCRdb returns TRBD1, unconfirmable since there is no DNA. Germline CDR1 reads MDHEN; CDR2 reads SYDVKM. This CDR3 contains 16 residues. CDR3 sequence: CASSPTGGTLNQPQHF. Together with reference TRBV28 and TRBJ1-5, the CDR3 gives the full variable domain: DVKVTQSSRYLVKRTGEKVFLECVQDMDHENMFWYRQDPGLGLRLIYFSYDVKMKEKGDIPEGYSVSREKKERFSLILESASTNQTSMYLCASSPTGGTLNQPQHFGDGTRLSIL.

The CDR3 is CSARFGSYEQYF. The rearrangement links TRBV20-1 to TRBJ2-7. This CDR3 has 12 amino acids. CDR1 is DFQATT, CDR2 SNEGSKA, per germline (reference sequence).

This rearrangement joins TRBV4-3 to TRBJ1-1. Germline V gene lookup returns CDR1 LGHNA and CDR2 YSLEER. The CDR3 has 15 residues. The CDR3 sequence: CASSQEENRATEAFF.

The CDR3 loop reads CSSIVESGELFF. The V gene is TRBV29-1, the J gene TRBJ2-2. CDR3 size: 12 residues. CDR1 and CDR2 (germline): SQVTM, ANQGSEA.

The J gene is TRBJ2-1, the V gene TRBV12-3 or TRBV12-4; the D call of TRBD1 rests on TCRdb alone, since no DNA is present to check it. The CDR3 is 14 residues long. CDR3: CASSMGGRVNEQFF.

This chain connects TRBV7-6 to TRBJ2-3; no DNA is available, so the TRBD2 call from TCRdb remains unchecked. The CDR3 runs to 17 residues. Looked up from germline, CDR1 is SGHVS and CDR2 is FNYEAQ. CDR3 residues: CASSPAEEGQRTDTQYF.

This chain connects TRBV28 to TRBJ2-7; TCRdb's D gene call, TRBD1, goes unchecked for lack of DNA. Germline V gene sequence: CDR1 MDHEN, CDR2 SYDVKM. The CDR3 runs 18 residues. The CDR3 protein is CASSLHTGTEVKSYEQYF.

The chain carries TRBV11-2 and TRBJ2-1. The CDR3 consists of 17 residues. The germline CDR1 and CDR2 sequences are SGHAT and FQNNGV. The CDR3 is CASSSLEGNSAYNEQFF.

The chain has TRBV5-5 and TRBJ2-1; no DNA is available, so the TRBD1 call from TCRdb remains unchecked. CDR3 length: 16 residues. Germline V gene sequence: CDR1 SGHKS, CDR2 YYEKEE (reference sequence). The chain's CDR3 is CASSLTGGGSYNEQFF.

This rearrangement joins TRBV13 to TRBJ2-1. The germline V gene encodes CDR1 PRHDT and CDR2 FYEKMQ (reference sequence). There are 12 residues in the CDR3. The chain's CDR3 is CASSLSPNEQFF. Full variable domain (remainder filled in from reference TRBV13 and TRBJ2-1): AAGVIQSPRHLIKEKRETATLKCYPIPRHDTVYWYQQGPGQDPQFLISFYEKMQSDKGSIPDRFSAQQFSDYHSELNMSSLELGDSALYFCASSLSPNEQFFGPGTRLTVL.

V is TRBV7-3 and J is TRBJ2-2; TCRdb designates TRBD2, a call that cannot be tested without DNA. Germline loops: CDR1 SGHTA, CDR2 FQGTGA. This CDR3 is 16 amino acids long. This CDR3 reads CASSFASGGQIGELFF.

V is TRBV30 and J is TRBJ2-5; there is no DNA to check the TCRdb D call of TRBD2. The CDR3 is 15 amino acids. Germline assignment: CDR1 GTSNPN and CDR2 SVGIG (reference sequence). Here the CDR3 reads CAWSETGAGLETQYF.

The rearrangement joins TRBV7-9 to TRBJ1-1. The CDR3 is 15 amino acids. The germline V gene encodes CDR1 SEHNR and CDR2 FQNEAQ (reference sequence). CDR3 residues: CASSPWDSDATEAFF.